This T cell receptor (beta chain) came from a study of T cell repertoires in ileal Crohn's disease. Findings and caveats of the study: Sorted CD8 T cells held more high-frequency clones than CD4.

Per sample, about 480 nanograms of biopsy DNA were TCRB immunosequenced. TCRdb keeps only in-frame clones here, not all; method: immunoSEQ multiplex PCR. The profile shows some 8,000 clones, around 82% of them singletons. As concerns this clone: Its matching antigen is unknown.

V lost 4 bases and J lost 5; bases outside the gene matches: 6. This CDR3 is 14 amino acids long. CDR1 and CDR2 from the germline V gene are SEHNR and FQNEAQ (reference sequence). The receptor's source is an adult with Crohn's disease. Specimen: ileal tissue. This chain uses TRBV7-9 with TRBJ2-7; TRBD1 matches at 9 bases. The CDR3 spells CASSYTGTGNEQYF. The CDR3 DNA follows: TGTGCCAGCAGCTATACCGGGACAGGGAACGAGCAGTACTTC.